What follows are 22 T cell receptor beta chains derived from one specimen sequenced in a study of cytomegalovirus exposure and HLA in healthy donors. The PCR ran on 60 Vbeta and 13 Jbeta primers. Libraries were prepared by immunoSEQ multiplex PCR; TCRdb keeps only in-frame clonotypes and omits some of them. The sample lists about 90,000 clones; around 85% were seen once. The sequenced sample was PBMCs. The receptors here all came from a man aged 18-30 years in good health and CMV-seronegative.

This clone was counted between two and nine times. The chain employs TRBV10-2 and TRBJ1-4, with D maybe TRBD1 (6 bases). CDR3 length equals 13 residues. Germline V lookup: CDR1 WSHSY, CDR2 SAAADI. V was clipped by 3 bases and J by 8 bases, with 10 bases between them. The CDR3 coding sequence is TGCGCCAGCAGTGACCAAACAGGGGAAAAACTGTTTTTT. This gives the protein CASSDQTGEKLFF.

The V and J genes are TRBV5-6 and TRBJ1-3; 9 nucleotides agree with TRBD1. Germline CDR1 SGHDT, CDR2 YYEEEE. CDR3 length: 16 residues. J lost 0 bases, V lost 6 bases, and 7 bases had no gene match. As DNA, the CDR3 is TGTGCCAGCACCCTGGGACAGGGCAGCTCTGGAAACACCATATATTTT. This translates into CASTLGQGSSGNTIYF. Together with reference TRBV5-6 and TRBJ1-3, the CDR3 gives the full variable domain: DAGVTQSPTHLIKTRGQQVTLRCSPKSGHDTVSWYQQALGQGPQFIFQYYEEEERQRGNFPDRFSGHQFPNYSSELNVNALLLGDSALYLCASTLGQGSSGNTIYFGEGSWLTVV.

V and J are TRBV2 and TRBJ2-7, with 7 bases matching TRBD1. Germline values: CDR1 SNHLY, CDR2 FYNNEI. Unmatched junction bases numbered 12, after V lost 6 bases and J lost 7 bases. This CDR3 is 14 amino acids long. CDR3: CASSPGQTLREQYF. CDR3 in DNA: TGTGCCAGCAGCCCGGGACAGACCTTAAGGGAGCAGTACTTC.

The chain couples TRBV9 to TRBJ2-1; 9 positions agree with TRBD2. Germline CDR1 and CDR2: SGDLS and YYNGEE. Trimming cost V 4 bases and J 6 bases; bases outside gene matches: 14. CDR3 length: 17 amino acids. The CDR3 spells CASSPASGEYMGNEQFF. The CDR3 DNA sequence: TGTGCCAGCAGCCCCGCTAGCGGGGAGTACATGGGCAATGAGCAGTTCTTC.

The gene calls are TRBV5-6 and TRBJ2-7; 8 bases fit TRBD2. Germline V gene data show CDR1 as SGHDT and CDR2 as YYEEEE. J was trimmed by 3 bases and V by 2 bases; bases with no gene match: 7. The CDR3 runs to 15 residues. CDR3 protein: CASSFAVAGGYEQYF. CDR3 coding DNA: TGTGCCAGCAGCTTTGCTGTTGCGGGAGGCTACGAGCAGTACTTC.

The V and J genes are TRBV27 and TRBJ2-7; no clear D. Deletions cut 7 bases from V and 1 base from J, with 20 bases between. Germline CDR1 is MNHEY and CDR2 is SMNVEV (reference sequence). This CDR3 is built from 16 residues. This CDR3 is CASTPSAGEKSYEQYF. CDR3 DNA: TGTGCCAGCACCCCTTCGGCTGGAGAGAAGTCCTACGAGCAGTACTTC.

V gene TRBV25-1 combines with J gene TRBJ1-4, with D maybe TRBD1 (6 bases). Germline assignment: CDR1 MGHDK and CDR2 SYGVNS. This CDR3 spans 14 amino acids. V lost 2 bases and J lost 11, with 15 bases in between. CDR3 in amino acids: CASSEAGGLVKLFF. Here the CDR3 DNA reads TGTGCCAGCAGTGAAGCGGGGGGGCTGGTGAAACTGTTTTTT.

The chain is built from TRBV11-1 and TRBJ2-3, with 10 positions matching TRBD2. There are 15 residues in the CDR3. Germline V gives CDR1 SGHAT, CDR2 FQDESV (reference sequence). J gave up 1 base and V 5 bases, and 3 bases lay outside the gene matches. The CDR3 coding sequence is TGTGCCAGCAGCCTAGGGACTAGCGGCACAGATACGCAGTATTTT. Translating it yields CASSLGTSGTDTQYF.

This clone was picked up one time. The V gene is TRBV6-1, the J gene TRBJ2-5; 8 nucleotides match TRBD1. The CDR3 consists of 14 residues. CDR1 is MNHNS and CDR2 is SASEGT in the germline V gene. With 6 bases clipped from V and 4 bases from J, the junction kept 7 bases outside the gene matches. The CDR3 is CASRSAGTGETQYF. Here the CDR3 DNA reads TGTGCCAGCAGGTCGGCGGGGACAGGAGAGACCCAGTACTTC.

This chain connects TRBV6-1 to TRBJ2-5; D perhaps matches TRBD1 (6 bases). V gave up 2 bases and J gave up 5 bases, with 6 bases separating them. The CDR3 contains 12 residues. Germline-derived CDR1 and CDR2 are MNHNS and SASEGT. The DNA of the CDR3 is TGTGCCAGCAGTGAACAGGGGGAGACCCAGTACTTC. Translation: CASSEQGETQYF.

This sequence joins TRBV2 and TRBJ2-5, with 7 nucleotides matching TRBD1. Per germline, CDR1 SNHLY and CDR2 FYNNEI. The CDR3 has 14 residues. Germline trimming cut 6 bases from V and 2 bases from J; bases unmatched to any gene: 6. CDR3 amino acids: CASRAGTAQETQYF. CDR3 DNA: TGTGCCAGCAGAGCCGGGACAGCGCAAGAGACCCAGTACTTC.

This chain uses TRBV5-4 with TRBJ2-3, with D perhaps matching TRBD1 (5 bases). Germline V CDR1 and CDR2: SGHNT, YYREEE (reference sequence). V was cut by 3 bases and J by 0 bases, with 17 bases left in between. CDR3 length equals 17 residues. The CDR3: CASSWPSRGTSTDTQYF. The CDR3 bases are TGTGCCAGCAGCTGGCCAAGTAGGGGAACTAGCACAGATACGCAGTATTTT.

The V call is TRBV30, the J call TRBJ2-7, with D possibly matching TRBD1 (5 bases). V dropped 5 bases and J dropped 0 bases, with 11 bases sitting between them. Germline-derived CDR1 and CDR2 are GTSNPN and SVGIG (reference sequence). The length of the CDR3 is 13 residues. Written as DNA, the CDR3 is TGTGCCTGGGCCTTCCAGGGCTCCTACGAGCAGTACTTC. This codes for CAWAFQGSYEQYF.

This chain links TRBV6-1 with TRBJ1-5; a weak D match, TRBD1 (5 bases). This CDR3 contains 15 residues. Trimming took 7 bases from V and 4 from J, leaving 17 bases between them. Germline V gene data show CDR1 as MNHNS and CDR2 as SASEGT. The CDR3 nucleotides read TGTGCCAGCAACCCGAAGAGTAGGGGAAATCAGCCCCAGCATTTT. Its protein is CASNPKSRGNQPQHF.

The chain carries TRBV11-2 and TRBJ2-2; D is unclear. Per germline, CDR1 SGHAT and CDR2 FQNNGV. V was pared by 2 bases and J by 5 bases, with 9 bases between. The CDR3 runs to 14 residues. The CDR3 bases are TGTGCCAGCAGCTTAAACAGACCAACCGGGGAGCTGTTTTTT. Amino acid sequence: CASSLNRPTGELFF.

This clone has only one observation. The rearrangement uses TRBV6-1 and TRBJ1-1; 10 nucleotides line up with TRBD1. The CDR3 has 15 amino acids. Germline V gene sequence: CDR1 MNHNS, CDR2 SASEGT. The V gene end was trimmed by 3 bases and the J gene end by 1 base; junction bases not matched to a gene: 2. CDR3 residues: CASSDRDRGNTEAFF. Written as DNA, the CDR3 is TGTGCCAGCAGTGACCGGGACAGGGGGAACACTGAAGCTTTCTTT.

In its sample, this clone was seen a few times. The J gene is TRBJ2-7, the V gene TRBV19; D not certain. The CDR3 runs 15 residues. Germline assignment: CDR1 LNHDA and CDR2 SQIVND (reference sequence). V was shortened by 5 bases and J by 3 bases, with 17 bases between the two germline ends. The CDR3 reads CASSPFPGNHYEQYF. The CDR3 DNA sequence: TGTGCCAGTAGTCCTTTTCCGGGTAACCACTACGAGCAGTACTTC.

The chain employs TRBV11-2 and TRBJ2-7, with D hard to call. The CDR3 has 11 amino acids. Between the trimmed V and J ends, which lost 5 bases and 3 bases, there was a span of 5 bases. Germline-derived CDR1 and CDR2 are SGHAT and FQNNGV. CDR3 sequence: CASSPYYEQYF. CDR3 nucleotides: TGTGCCAGCAGCCCCTACTACGAGCAGTACTTC.

V gene TRBV27 combines with J gene TRBJ2-7; 9 nucleotides match TRBD2. Germline V gene data show CDR1 as MNHEY and CDR2 as SMNVEV (reference sequence). The J segment lost 2 bases and the V segment lost 3 bases, leaving 2 bases of the junction unmatched. There are 14 residues in the CDR3. For the CDR3, the DNA is TGTGCCAGCAGTTTGCGGGAGGGTCCCTACGAGCAGTACTTC. This encodes CASSLREGPYEQYF.

The chain has TRBV27 and TRBJ1-2; weak D call: TRBD1 (5 bases). Germline V gives CDR1 MNHEY, CDR2 SMNVEV (reference sequence). This CDR3 region has 15 residues. V lost 1 base to trimming and J lost 4 bases, with 13 bases between them. The CDR3 DNA reads as TGTGCCAGCAGTTTATTCCAGGGAGGGACCTATGGCTACACCTTC. Translated: CASSLFQGGTYGYTF.

This rearrangement joins TRBV4-1 to TRBJ2-1; the match to TRBD2 covers 7 bases. CDR1 and CDR2 (germline): MGHRA, YSYEKL. CDR3 length equals 15 residues. The V segment lost 5 bases and the J segment 8 bases; nucleotides outside the gene matches: 12. The CDR3 reads CASSVGTTPSDEQFF. The CDR3 bases are TGCGCCAGCAGCGTCGGGACTACGCCTAGCGATGAGCAGTTCTTC.

The chain links TRBV18 to TRBJ2-5, with D possibly matching TRBD1 (5 bases). The CDR3 has 14 amino acids. The V end was cut by 0 bases, the J end by 4 bases, with 9 bases between. Germline V gene data show CDR1 as KGHSH and CDR2 as LQKENI. CDR3 nucleotide sequence: TGTGCCAGCTCACCACCCGCAGGGCGAGAGACCCAGTACTTC. The encoded protein is CASSPPAGRETQYF.